This record concerns one TCR beta chain sequence. This CDR3 comprises 12 residues. V lost 6 bases, J lost 7 bases, and 16 bases lay in between. Germline lookup yields CDR1 DFQATT and CDR2 SNEGSKA (reference sequence). The sample is drawn from a study of CD8 T cells in Susac syndrome. The RNA, about 0.45 to 1 ug, was put through reverse transcription using random hexamers. In TCRdb, the immunoSEQ multiplex PCR reads were re-called with MiXCR into one record per CDR3 protein. The data show 100,000 or so distinct CDR3 sequences, under 95% seen once. The TCR originated in a human donor in good health. The chain employs TRBV20-1 and TRBJ2-7; tentative D call: TRBD1 (6 bases). What was sequenced was CD8+ T cells from PBMCs. The CDR3 DNA follows: TGCAGTGCCAGGGGCCCCTCGGGGGAGCAGTACTTC. Translating it yields CSARGPSGEQYF.